One sample yielded the 31 T cell receptor beta chains listed below, sequenced in a study of blood T cells in healthy people across ages. Then a second PCR, running about 7 to 11 cycles, was carried out with a sample-barcoded 5' primer and a J-beta primer mix. Via MiXCR, TCRdb re-called the 5' RACE reads, giving one row per CDR3 protein. The data show roughly 680,000 distinct CDR3 sequences, around 52% seen once. Sample: blood. Source of these receptors: a woman of 80 years or more in good health.

V usage is TRBV20-1 and J usage is TRBJ1-1, with TRBD1 identical over 7 bases. The CDR3 totals 14 residues. Germline CDR1 reads DFQATT; CDR2 reads SNEGSKA (reference sequence). V lost 5 bases and J lost 0; bases outside the gene matches: 6. CDR3 sequence reads: CSASTGTVNTEAFF. The CDR3 DNA sequence: TGCAGTGCTTCTACCGGGACAGTGAACACTGAAGCTTTCTTT.

This clonotype was picked up many times. This chain uses TRBV21-1 with TRBJ1-5; the listed D gene, TRBD1, was not tested against the DNA. TRBV21-1 is flagged as a pseudogene. CDR3 size: 18 residues. The CDR3 coding sequence is TGTGCCAGCAGGGTTGCCTGGGACAGCGCCCTTTTTATATCACCCCAGCATTTT. Amino acid sequence: CASRVAWDSALFISPQHF.

This clonotype was recorded many times. The V gene is TRBV7-2, the J gene TRBJ2-3, with D unresolved. CDR3 length: 12 amino acids. Germline CDR1 and CDR2: SGHTA and FQGNSA. Deletions cut 4 bases from V and 8 bases from J, with 10 bases between. The CDR3 DNA follows: TGTGCCAGCAGCTCGCCCGGGCGTACGCAGTATTTT. Its translation is CASSSPGRTQYF.

This clonotype was seen just once. Just one base apart from a much larger clone, this may be a read error. The chain combines TRBV4-1 with TRBJ1-4; unclear D gene. Germline CDR1 and CDR2: MGHRA and YSYEKL. The V end lost 1 base, the J end lost 4 bases, and 10 bases lay between the germline ends. The CDR3 extends over 15 amino acids. As DNA, the CDR3 is TGCGCCAGCAGCCAAGCCAGGCGGAGTAATGAAAAACTGTTTTTT. Translated: CASSQARRSNEKLFF.

This clonotype was observed at least ten times. The genes are TRBV12-3 or TRBV12-4 and TRBJ2-5, with D unclear. The V gene lost 4 bases and the J gene lost 4 bases, with 16 bases spanning the gap. The CDR3 runs to 15 residues. The CDR3 region has the DNA TGTGCCAGCAGTTCACGCGTGGGGTTGGGAGAGACCCAGTACTTC. It yields the protein CASSSRVGLGETQYF.

This clonotype was detected a few times. The chain is built from TRBV5-1 and TRBJ2-1, with D hard to call. CDR3 length: 12 amino acids. Trimming removed 4 bases from V and 7 bases from J, with 9 bases in between. Per germline, CDR1 SGHRS and CDR2 YFSETQ. This CDR3 reads CASSGSGNEQFF. CDR3 DNA sequence: TGCGCCAGCAGCGGCTCGGGTAATGAGCAGTTCTTC.

The V call is TRBV12-3 or TRBV12-4, the J call TRBJ2-7; 10 nucleotides align to TRBD2. This CDR3 is 13 amino acids long. J lost 5 bases, V lost 11 bases, and 9 bases had no gene match. The CDR3 protein is CASGTSVIHEQYF. Written as DNA, the CDR3 is TGTGCCTCCGGGACTAGCGTAATCCACGAGCAGTACTTC.

This rearrangement joins TRBV14 to TRBJ2-7, with unresolved D. The CDR3 has 12 residues. From germline, CDR1 is SGHDN and CDR2 FVKESK. V was cut by 4 bases and J by 7 bases, with 11 bases left in between. Written as DNA, the CDR3 is TGTGCCAGCAGCCCTACCAAGGAAGAGCAGTACTTC. This translates into CASSPTKEEQYF.

This clonotype turned up a few times. The V call is TRBV30, the J call TRBJ1-1; 9 bases map to TRBD1. Germline V gene data show CDR1 as GTSNPN and CDR2 as SVGIG (reference sequence). The CDR3 covers 14 residues. J lost 1 base, V lost 3 bases, and 3 bases had no gene match. As DNA, the CDR3 is TGTGCCTGGAGGGTACAGGGGGCGAACACTGAAGCTTTCTTT. Translating it yields CAWRVQGANTEAFF.

This chain links TRBV4-1 with TRBJ2-3; 10 bases align to TRBD2. Trimming took 3 bases from V and 6 from J; bases not matched to a gene: 6. Germline V lookup: CDR1 MGHRA, CDR2 YSYEKL. This CDR3 has 15 residues. This CDR3 reads CASSHASGSRDTQYF. In nucleotides, the CDR3 is TGCGCCAGCAGCCACGCTAGCGGGAGCCGCGATACGCAGTATTTT.

The V call is TRBV7-9, the J call TRBJ2-1, with 7 bases aligning to TRBD1. V shed 3 bases and J 7 bases; nucleotides not matched to a gene: 9. Germline CDR1 and CDR2: SEHNR and FQNEAQ (reference sequence). The CDR3 sequence is 15 residues long. The CDR3 DNA reads as TGTGCCAGCAGCTTGGTAAGACAGGGCCGAAATGAGCAGTTCTTC. Translation gives CASSLVRQGRNEQFF.

V is TRBV6-6 and J is TRBJ1-4; maybe TRBD1 (5 bases). V was clipped by 0 bases and J by 3 bases, with 8 bases between them. This CDR3 is built from 15 residues. Per germline, CDR1 MNHNY and CDR2 SVGAGI (reference sequence). CDR3 protein: CASSYSAGANEKLFF. Written as DNA, the CDR3 is TGTGCCAGCAGTTACTCGGCGGGGGCTAATGAAAAACTGTTTTTT.

This rearrangement joins TRBV20-1 to TRBJ1-6, with D possibly matching TRBD1 (5 bases). Germline CDR1 reads DFQATT; CDR2 reads SNEGSKA (reference sequence). The CDR3 covers 16 residues. V lost 0 bases and J 6 bases, leaving 15 bases between the germline ends. The CDR3 DNA sequence: TGCAGTGCTAGAGATACGGGACGGAATATTAATTCACCCCTCCACTTT. Translation: CSARDTGRNINSPLHF.

The chain joins TRBV6-5 to TRBJ1-1; TRBD1 agrees at 7 bases. The CDR3 covers 16 residues. Trimming removed 3 bases from V and 0 bases from J; junction bases left unmatched: 7. The germline gives CDR1 MNHEY, CDR2 SVGAGI. The CDR3 DNA sequence: TGTGCCAGCAGTTATGGGACAGAAATCATGAACACTGAAGCTTTCTTT. The encoded protein is CASSYGTEIMNTEAFF.

This chain connects TRBV3-1 to TRBJ1-3; D is uncertain. The CDR3 consists of 15 residues. V was pared by 0 bases and J by 4 bases, with 10 bases between. CDR1 and CDR2 (germline): LGHDT, YNNKEL (reference sequence). The CDR3: CASSQDNGVGNTIYF. CDR3 nucleotides: TGTGCCAGCAGCCAAGATAACGGGGTCGGAAACACCATATATTTT.

This chain links TRBV7-3 with TRBJ2-4; tentatively, D is TRBD1 or TRBD2 (6 bases each). Trimming removed 3 bases at V and 8 bases at J, with 11 bases between. The CDR3 sequence is 13 residues long. The V gene's germline CDR1 is SGHTA and CDR2 FQGTGA. The CDR3 sequence is CASSFGGGDIQYF. As DNA, the CDR3 is TGTGCCAGCAGCTTCGGGGGCGGGGACATTCAGTACTTC.

This clonotype occurred a few times. V usage is TRBV20-1 and J usage is TRBJ2-5; 9 positions agree with TRBD2. Unmatched junction bases numbered 12, after V lost 6 bases and J lost 7 bases. Looked up from germline, CDR1 is DFQATT and CDR2 is SNEGSKA (reference sequence). This CDR3 is 14 amino acids long. CDR3 loop: CSASDPSGVGTQYF. The CDR3 DNA reads TGCAGTGCCTCAGACCCTAGCGGGGTCGGGACCCAGTACTTC.

As for this clonotype: Just one base apart from a much larger clone, this may be a read error. The chain uses TRBV28 and TRBJ2-7, with TRBD1 identical over 7 bases. There are 11 residues in the CDR3. Germline V gene lookup returns CDR1 MDHEN and CDR2 SYDVKM. DNA for the CDR3: TGTGCCCGCAGTTCAGTACAGGGGAAGTACTTC. Translated: CARSSVQGKYF.

For this clonotype: With a much larger clone just one base away, this may be a read error. The chain carries TRBV12-3 or TRBV12-4 and TRBJ2-7, with D maybe TRBD1 (5 bases). CDR3 length equals 13 residues. V was shortened by 7 bases and J by 4 bases, with 14 bases between the two germline ends. CDR3 residues: CASTVPGLYEQYF. CDR3 nucleotide sequence: TGTGCCAGCACTGTGCCAGGGTTATACGAGCAGTACTTC.

This clonotype was counted at least ten times. This chain links TRBV20-1 with TRBJ2-1, with 7 bases that match TRBD2. This CDR3 comprises 12 residues. CDR1 and CDR2 (germline): DFQATT, SNEGSKA (reference sequence). CDR3 amino acids: CASLAVGDEQFF. DNA for the CDR3: TGCGCCAGCCTAGCGGTAGGCGATGAGCAGTTCTTC.

The chain employs TRBV24-1 and TRBJ1-5, with TRBD1 matching 8 bases. J was trimmed by 6 bases and V by 4 bases; bases with no gene match: 10. Germline V lookup: CDR1 KGHDR, CDR2 SFDVKD. This CDR3 has 16 amino acids. CDR3 nucleotides: TGTGCCACCAGTGACCGGACAGGGACGAAAAGTCAGCCCCAGCATTTT. This sequence encodes CATSDRTGTKSQPQHF.

On this clonotype: A much larger clonotype is one base distant, so this may be a read error. The chain recombines TRBV28 with TRBJ2-1; 12 nucleotides agree with TRBD2. V gave up 2 bases and J gave up 10 bases; unmatched junction bases: 9. The CDR3 covers 16 residues. Germline V lookup: CDR1 MDHEN, CDR2 SYDVKM. The DNA of the CDR3 is TGTGCCAGCAGTTTAGCGGGGACTAGCGGGTTCTACGAGCAGTTCTTC. Translated: CASSLAGTSGFYEQFF.

For this clonotype: A much larger clone lies a single base off, so this may be a read error. V is TRBV29-1 and J is TRBJ1-5; TRBD1 agrees at 10 bases. Trimming removed 4 bases from V and 5 bases from J; junction bases left unmatched: 2. CDR1 and CDR2 from the germline V gene are SQVTM and ANQGSEA. CDR3 length equals 13 residues. The CDR3 spells CSVVTGGDQPQHF. The CDR3, as DNA: TGCAGCGTTGTGACAGGGGGCGATCAGCCCCAGCATTTT.

With regard to this clonotype: A much larger clone differs by one base, so this may be a read error. Since the CDR3 does not end with the conserved phenylalanine or tryptophan, this likely comes from a read error. The chain has TRBV18 and TRBJ2-5, with D perhaps TRBD1 (5 bases). The J call may be mistaken, given a closer DNA end match to TRBJ2-7. Germline CDR1 and CDR2: KGHSH and LQKENI. The CDR3 runs to 15 residues. CDR3 coding DNA: TGTGCCAGCTCCACCAGCCCCACAGGTTCCTACGAGCAGTACCTC. Protein: CASSTSPTGSYEQYL.

This clonotype was seen repeatedly, ten times or more. V usage is TRBV7-9 and J usage is TRBJ2-5, with 7 bases identical to TRBD1. V gave up 5 bases and J gave up 3 bases; unmatched junction bases: 6. Germline-derived CDR1 and CDR2 are SEHNR and FQNEAQ (reference sequence). The length of the CDR3 is 14 residues. CDR3 residues: CASSTGQLKETQYF. Here the CDR3 DNA reads TGTGCCAGCAGCACGGGACAGCTTAAAGAGACCCAGTACTTC.

The chain employs TRBV9 and TRBJ2-3, with 8 bases fitting TRBD2. CDR1 and CDR2 (germline): SGDLS, YYNGEE. Germline trimming cut 2 bases from V and 4 bases from J; bases unmatched to any gene: 6. The CDR3 totals 15 residues. This CDR3 reads CASSVAGGRADTQYF. The DNA of the CDR3 is TGTGCCAGCAGCGTGGCGGGAGGAAGGGCAGATACGCAGTATTTT.

As to this clonotype: This could be a read error, since a much larger clone is one nucleotide away. The chain uses TRBV7-2 and TRBJ2-7; possibly TRBD1 or TRBD2 for D (5 bases each). CDR1 is SGHTA, CDR2 FQGNSA, per germline. This CDR3 spans 16 amino acids. Trimming took off 5 bases at V and 0 bases at J, with 17 bases between the two ends. The DNA for the CDR3 is TGTGCCAGCAGCATAGGGGTAGGCGGGCGCTCCTACGAGCAGTACTTC. Translating it yields CASSIGVGGRSYEQYF.

The V gene is TRBV7-2, the J gene TRBJ1-6, with 9 bases that match TRBD1. The germline gives CDR1 SGHTA, CDR2 FQGNSA. V was pared by 2 bases and J by 7 bases, with 12 bases of the junction left unmatched. This CDR3 spans 18 amino acids. CDR3 sequence reads: CASSLQTGGTGLNSPLHF. For the CDR3, the DNA is TGTGCCAGCAGCTTACAGACGGGCGGGACAGGGCTAAATTCACCCCTCCACTTT.

V usage is TRBV20-1 and J usage is TRBJ1-2; 10 bases align to TRBD1. CDR1 and CDR2 from the germline V gene are DFQATT and SNEGSKA (reference sequence). The J segment lost 2 bases and the V segment lost 6 bases, leaving 6 bases of the junction unmatched. The CDR3 covers 14 residues. The CDR3: CSAVGTGDNYGYTF. CDR3 sequence (DNA): TGCAGTGCCGTCGGGACAGGGGACAACTATGGCTACACCTTC.

Of note for this clonotype: A much bigger clone sits one base away, suggesting this may be a read error. The rearrangement uses TRBV12-3 or TRBV12-4 and TRBJ1-4, with 11 bases fitting TRBD1. The CDR3 spans 15 residues. J gave up 8 bases and V 4 bases, and 6 bases lay outside the gene matches. CDR3 residues: CASSSGTGGEEKLFF. DNA for the CDR3: TGTGCCAGCAGTTCGGGGACAGGGGGAGAAGAAAAACTGTTTTTT.

As for this clonotype: This may be a read error, as it is one base from a much larger clone. V and J are TRBV7-9 and TRBJ2-3; 9 bases line up with TRBD2. The CDR3 totals 16 residues. CDR1 SEHNR and CDR2 FQNEAQ come from the germline V gene (reference sequence). J gave up 2 bases and V 5 bases, and 8 bases lay outside the gene matches. The CDR3 DNA reads TGTGCCAGCAGCCCTGGACTAGCGAAGACCACAGATACGCAGTATTTT. Encoded protein: CASSPGLAKTTDTQYF.